Below, one TCR beta chain is given with its context. Repertoires were generated with immunoSEQ multiplex PCR, while TCRdb's copy carries only in-frame clones and drops some. The sample carries about 57,000 clones, about 93% recorded once. Germline loops: CDR1 MNHEY, CDR2 SMNVEV (reference sequence). V trimming: 5 bases; J trimming: 7 bases; junction bases outside the gene matches: 12. The CDR3 runs to 15 residues. These data originate in a study of technical replicates of blood from a handful of donors. V is TRBV27 and J is TRBJ2-5; 8 nucleotides agree with TRBD2. This receptor was taken from a human donor in good health. Some clones in this sample may be carry-over from other donors' samples. The sample taken for sequencing was PBMCs. The CDR3 loop reads CASSPTSGRFATQYF. As DNA, the CDR3 is TGTGCCAGCAGTCCTACTAGCGGCCGGTTCGCGACCCAGTACTTC.